Following are 10 T cell receptor beta chains from one sample sequenced in a study of blood T cell repertoires in COVID-19. Method: immunoSEQ multiplex PCR; TCRdb's copy keeps in-frame clones and lacks some. The profile shows about 190,000 clones, roughly four fifths of them singletons. The source material was peripheral blood. These receptors came from a man aged 50 or older who had recovered from COVID-19.

This clone was picked up one time. The chain has TRBV9 and TRBJ1-1; D perhaps matches TRBD1 (6 bases). This CDR3 comprises 15 residues. The V gene's germline CDR1 is SGDLS and CDR2 YYNGEE. Trimming shortened V by 0 bases and J by 3 bases, and 12 bases separated the two germline ends. For the CDR3, the DNA is TGTGCCAGCAGCGTAGTTTCAGGGGCGGACACTGAAGCTTTCTTT. Its translation is CASSVVSGADTEAFF.

The V gene is TRBV27, the J gene TRBJ1-5; D unclear. The CDR3 is made up of 13 amino acids. Trimming cost V 4 bases and J 3 bases, with 7 bases left between them. Germline CDR1 and CDR2: MNHEY and SMNVEV (reference sequence). CDR3 protein: CASSWANNQPQHF. The CDR3 DNA follows: TGTGCCAGCAGTTGGGCTAACAATCAGCCCCAGCATTTT.

CDR3 in amino acids: CASSQIPGQGINEQFF. CDR3 bases: TGTGCCAGCAGCCAAATACCGGGACAGGGGATCAATGAGCAGTTCTTC. The chain carries TRBV14 and TRBJ2-1; 10 bases line up with TRBD1. There are 16 residues in the CDR3. CDR1 and CDR2 from the germline V gene are SGHDN and FVKESK. Trimming cost V 2 bases and J 6 bases; bases outside gene matches: 7.

The CDR3, as DNA: TGCAGTGCTAGTAAGGGGAGCAATCAGCCCCAGCATTTT. It is translated as CSASKGSNQPQHF. The V gene is TRBV20-1, the J gene TRBJ1-5, with TRBD1 as a possible D gene (5 bases). This CDR3 comprises 13 residues. V lost 3 bases and J 1 base, leaving 7 bases between the germline ends. The V gene's germline CDR1 is DFQATT and CDR2 SNEGSKA (reference sequence).

In DNA form, the CDR3 reads TGTGCCAGCAGCCAGCAGGGGGATAGGTGGTTCTTC. It encodes CASSQQGDRWFF. This rearrangement joins TRBV5-6 to TRBJ2-1; 7 bases map to TRBD1. The CDR3 contains 12 residues. The V gene end was trimmed by 4 bases and the J gene end by 15 bases; junction bases not matched to a gene: 10. Germline V lookup: CDR1 SGHDT, CDR2 YYEEEE.

Only a few counts were recorded for this clone. The gene calls are TRBV19 and TRBJ1-5, with 7 bases lining up with TRBD1. After removal of 7 bases from V and 7 bases from J, the junction contained 10 bases not matched to a gene. Germline CDR1 reads LNHDA; CDR2 reads SQIVND (reference sequence). The CDR3 totals 14 residues. The CDR3 DNA sequence: TGTGCCAGTATAGACAGGGATCCGAGACAGCCCCAGCATTTT. Its protein product is CASIDRDPRQPQHF.

The table lists this clone with a count of one. V is TRBV7-6 and J is TRBJ2-2; 10 nucleotides align to TRBD2. This CDR3 spans 17 amino acids. CDR1 and CDR2 from the germline V gene are SGHVS and FNYEAQ. Germline trimming cut 2 bases from V and 4 bases from J; bases unmatched to any gene: 7. The CDR3 nucleotides read TGTGCCAGCAGCTTAAGGGCAGCGGGAGGGGTCACCGGGGAGCTGTTTTTT. As protein: CASSLRAAGGVTGELFF.

The rearrangement links TRBV12-3 or TRBV12-4 to TRBJ2-3; 9 positions match TRBD2. The CDR3 sequence is 12 residues long. V lost 0 bases, J lost 13 bases, and 2 bases stayed unmatched. The CDR3 DNA reads as TGTGCCAGCAGTTTAGCGGCGGGGGGGGAGTATTTT. Protein: CASSLAAGGEYF.

This clone showed up just once. This chain uses TRBV19 with TRBJ1-4; 8 bases are shared with TRBD1. The ends lost 8 bases at V and 2 bases at J; junction bases unmatched: 10. CDR1 is LNHDA, CDR2 SQIVND, per germline (reference sequence). This CDR3 has 16 amino acids. DNA for the CDR3: TGTGCCAGTCACGACAGGGGAGGAGTGACTAATGAAAAACTGTTTTTT. Translated, it gives CASHDRGGVTNEKLFF.

The rearrangement uses TRBV9 and TRBJ2-1, with TRBD2 matching over 9 bases. With 1 base clipped from V and 6 bases from J, the junction kept 5 bases outside the gene matches. The CDR3 loop spans 15 amino acids. The V gene's germline CDR1 is SGDLS and CDR2 YYNGEE. CDR3 region: CASSVRLAAGNEQFF. Written as DNA, the CDR3 is TGTGCCAGCAGCGTACGACTAGCGGCGGGCAATGAGCAGTTCTTC.